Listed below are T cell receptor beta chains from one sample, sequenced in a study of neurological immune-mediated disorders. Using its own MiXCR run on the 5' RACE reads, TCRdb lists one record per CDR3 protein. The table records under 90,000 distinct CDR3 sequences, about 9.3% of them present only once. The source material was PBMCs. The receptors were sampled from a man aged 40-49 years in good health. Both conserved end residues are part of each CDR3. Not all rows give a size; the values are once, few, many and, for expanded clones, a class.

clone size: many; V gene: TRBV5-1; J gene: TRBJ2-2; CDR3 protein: CASSRLAGNTGELFF
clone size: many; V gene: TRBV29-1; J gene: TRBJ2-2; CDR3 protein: CSAWGLGLAGGNTGELFF
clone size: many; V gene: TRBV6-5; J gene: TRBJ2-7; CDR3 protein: CASGTSGRASYEQYF
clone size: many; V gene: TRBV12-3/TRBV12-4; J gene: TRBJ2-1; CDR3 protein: CASSFLAQRPNEQFF
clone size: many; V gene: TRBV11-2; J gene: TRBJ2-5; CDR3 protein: CASSLDETQYF
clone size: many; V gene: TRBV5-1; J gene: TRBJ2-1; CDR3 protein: CASRDSTYNEQFF
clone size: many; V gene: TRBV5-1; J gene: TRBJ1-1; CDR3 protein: CASRPDREGHAFF
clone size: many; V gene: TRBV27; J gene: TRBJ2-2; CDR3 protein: CASSLSASRDGELFF
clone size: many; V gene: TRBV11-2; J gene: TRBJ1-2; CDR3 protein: CASSARVGGAAGYTF
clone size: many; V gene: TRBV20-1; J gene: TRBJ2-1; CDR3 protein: CSANSQGGRGGYNEQFF
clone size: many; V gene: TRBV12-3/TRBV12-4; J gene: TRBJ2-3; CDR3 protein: CASSLFADTQYF
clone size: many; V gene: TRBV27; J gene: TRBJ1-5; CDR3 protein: CASRLAGPNQPQHF
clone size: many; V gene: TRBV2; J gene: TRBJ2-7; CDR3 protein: CASSLPRGREQYF
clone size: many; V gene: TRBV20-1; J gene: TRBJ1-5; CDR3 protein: CSARDNSNQPQHF
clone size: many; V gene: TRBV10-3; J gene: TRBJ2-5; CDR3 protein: CAISEENQETQYF
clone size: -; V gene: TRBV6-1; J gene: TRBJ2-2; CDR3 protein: CASNPGGTGELFF
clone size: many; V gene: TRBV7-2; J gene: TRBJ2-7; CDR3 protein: CASSLTSYEQYF
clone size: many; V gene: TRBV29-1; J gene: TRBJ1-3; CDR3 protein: CSVSTGSGNTIYF
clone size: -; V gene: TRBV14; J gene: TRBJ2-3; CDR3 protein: CASSQEVTQPTDTQYF
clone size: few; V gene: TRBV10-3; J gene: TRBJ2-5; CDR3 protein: CAIGVWETQYF
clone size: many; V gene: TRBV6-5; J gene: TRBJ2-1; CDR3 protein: CASSYSGAGDEQFF
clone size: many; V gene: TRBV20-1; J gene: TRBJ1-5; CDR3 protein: CSARDGRGRRNQPQHF
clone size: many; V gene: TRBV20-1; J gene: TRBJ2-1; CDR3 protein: CSAKGPRSSYNEQFF
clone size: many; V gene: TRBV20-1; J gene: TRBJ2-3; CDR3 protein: CSARVGGSTDTQYF
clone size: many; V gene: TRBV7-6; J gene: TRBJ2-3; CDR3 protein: CASSPGLAGWGAADTQYF
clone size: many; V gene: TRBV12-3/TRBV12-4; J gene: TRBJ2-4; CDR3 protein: CASSLSYFDKNIQYF
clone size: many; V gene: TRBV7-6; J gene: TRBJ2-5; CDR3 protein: CASSPERRRQETQYF
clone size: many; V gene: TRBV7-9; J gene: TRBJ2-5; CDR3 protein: CASSQRDRQETQYF
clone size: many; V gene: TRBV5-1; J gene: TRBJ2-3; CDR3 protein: CASRGDTDTQYF
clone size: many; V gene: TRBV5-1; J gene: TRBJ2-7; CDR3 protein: CASSSRGPEQYF
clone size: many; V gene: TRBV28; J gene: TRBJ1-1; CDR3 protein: CASSLSQGAGAEAFF
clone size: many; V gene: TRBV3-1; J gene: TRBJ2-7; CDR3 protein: CASSQTWGTGGYEQYF
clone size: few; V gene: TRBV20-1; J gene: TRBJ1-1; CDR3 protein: CSAWDLQGKAEAFF
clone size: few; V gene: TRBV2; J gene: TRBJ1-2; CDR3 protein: CASSRDGGYGYTF
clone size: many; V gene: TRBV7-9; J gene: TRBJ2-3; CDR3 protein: CASSPGSDTQYF
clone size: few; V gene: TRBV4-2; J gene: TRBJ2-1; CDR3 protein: CASSQDLNEQFF
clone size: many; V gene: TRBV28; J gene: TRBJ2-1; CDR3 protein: CASSRTGLAKNNEQFF
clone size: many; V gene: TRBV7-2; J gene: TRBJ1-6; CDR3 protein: CASSKRGGDNSPLHF
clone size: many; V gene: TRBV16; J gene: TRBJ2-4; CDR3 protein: CASSPGTSIQYF
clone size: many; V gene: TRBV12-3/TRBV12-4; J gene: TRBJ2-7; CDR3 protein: CASSFGGKYYEQYF
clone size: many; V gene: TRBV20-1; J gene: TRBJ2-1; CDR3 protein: CSARTGGSEQFF
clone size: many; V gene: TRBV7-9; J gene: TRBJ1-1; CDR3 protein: CASTEDQSPRDTEAFF
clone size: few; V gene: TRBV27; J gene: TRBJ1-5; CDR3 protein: CASRLPDRRPNQPQHF
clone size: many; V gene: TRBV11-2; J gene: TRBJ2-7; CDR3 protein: CASRGLAGAATNYEQYF
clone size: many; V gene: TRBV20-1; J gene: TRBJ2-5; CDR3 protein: CSAPGGPGVGTQYF
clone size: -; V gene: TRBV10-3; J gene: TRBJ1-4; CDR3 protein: CSISEGFLGEDEKLFF
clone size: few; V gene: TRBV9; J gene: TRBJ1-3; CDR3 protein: CASSPSGQLTGGNTIYF
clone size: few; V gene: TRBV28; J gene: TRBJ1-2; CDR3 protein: CATLGRGGYTF
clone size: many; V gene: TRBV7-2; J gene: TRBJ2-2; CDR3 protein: CASSFRVAKTGELFF
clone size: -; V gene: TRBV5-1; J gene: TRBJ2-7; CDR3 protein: CASSPSQGNTVEQYF
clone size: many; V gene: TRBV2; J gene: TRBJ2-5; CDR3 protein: CASSREPETQYF
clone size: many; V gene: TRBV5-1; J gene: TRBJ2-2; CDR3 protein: CASSQRSDTGELFF
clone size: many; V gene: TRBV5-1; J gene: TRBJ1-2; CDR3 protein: CASSLAGTGPTF
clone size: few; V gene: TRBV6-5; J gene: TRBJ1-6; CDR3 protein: CASSRSPTGEVSPLHF